Listed below are T cell receptor beta chains from one sample, sequenced in a study of cytomegalovirus exposure and HLA in healthy donors. Clones were sequenced by immunoSEQ multiplex PCR, and TCRdb holds only the in-frame ones, with some missing. The sample lists about 200,000 clones, 75% to 90% seen once, with around 0.3% in the top ten. Input material: PBMCs. These receptors were collected from a woman in her 30s in good health and CMV-seronegative. CDR3s include the opening cysteine and the closing phenylalanine or tryptophan. Each record gives: CDR3 protein, CDR3 DNA, clone size, D gene, V gene, J gene. D genes are given only for firm matches. Where a row states a size, it is once, few, many or the class of an expanded clone; other rows omit it.

CASSFDTGASGAFF	TGTGCCAGCAGCTTCGATACAGGGGCATCTGGAGCTTTCTTT	-	TRBD1	TRBV13	TRBJ1-1
CASSLERGTEAFF	TGTGCCAGCAGCTTGGAGAGGGGGACTGAAGCTTTCTTT	-	-	TRBV7-3	TRBJ1-1
CASSFGGGAADTQYF	TGCGCCAGCAGCTTCGGCGGGGGGGCCGCAGATACGCAGTATTTT	-	TRBD2	TRBV5-1	TRBJ2-3
CASSPGTGINEQFF	TGTGCCAGCAGCCCCGGGACAGGAATCAATGAGCAGTTCTTC	-	TRBD1	TRBV5-6	TRBJ2-1
CSVGNQGAHEQFF	TGCAGCGTGGGGAATCAGGGGGCGCATGAGCAGTTCTTC	-	TRBD1	TRBV29-1	TRBJ2-1
CASSLTSGGYNEQFF	TGTGCCAGCAGCTTAACTAGCGGGGGATACAATGAGCAGTTCTTC	-	TRBD2	TRBV7-8	TRBJ2-1
CASSFLSDFGTSWTDTQYF	TGTGCCAGCAGCTTCCTTTCTGACTTCGGGACTAGTTGGACAGATACGCAGTATTTT	few	TRBD2	TRBV5-5	TRBJ2-3
CASSAPSETQYF	TGTGCCAGCAGTGCCCCTTCGGAGACCCAGTACTTC	-	-	TRBV25-1	TRBJ2-5
CASSLKTSGQFFFSYNEQFF	TGTGCCAGCAGCTTAAAAACCTCGGGACAGTTTTTTTTCTCCTACAATGAGCAGTTCTTC	-	TRBD1	TRBV5-8	TRBJ2-1
CASSFGGNTEAFF	TGTGCCAGCAGCTTCGGCGGTAACACTGAAGCTTTCTTT	-	-	TRBV11-3	TRBJ1-1
CASSFTGGGQPQHF	TGCGCCAGCAGCTTCACAGGGGGAGGTCAGCCCCAGCATTTT	-	TRBD1	TRBV5-1	TRBJ1-5
CASNGDSYEQYF	TGTGCCAGCAATGGGGACTCATACGAGCAGTACTTC	-	-	TRBV2	TRBJ2-7
CASRQTVGNTIYF	TGTGCCAGCAGGCAGACAGTGGGAAACACCATATATTTT	few	-	TRBV6-1	TRBJ1-3
CAWTSGSTDTQYF	TGTGCCTGGACTAGCGGGAGCACAGATACGCAGTATTTT	-	TRBD2	TRBV30	TRBJ2-3
CASSSPTVEETQYF	TGTGCCAGTAGCAGCCCGACAGTGGAAGAGACCCAGTACTTC	few	-	TRBV19	TRBJ2-5
CASSEGLAGADTQYF	TGTGCCAGCAGTGAAGGACTAGCGGGGGCCGATACGCAGTATTTT	-	TRBD2	TRBV6-1	TRBJ2-3
CASRRAPGGEQFF	TGTGCCAGCAGGAGGGCACCGGGAGGTGAGCAGTTCTTC	few	TRBD2	TRBV6-6	TRBJ2-1
CASSSSGTPEQFF	TGTGCCAGCAGCTCTTCCGGGACACCCGAGCAGTTCTTC	-	-	TRBV7-9	TRBJ2-1
CASSEAQDLPQHF	TGTGCCAGCAGTGAAGCACAGGACCTCCCCCAGCATTTT	-	-	TRBV6-1	TRBJ1-5
CASRGASGETQYF	TGTGCCAGCCGCGGGGCTAGCGGAGAGACCCAGTACTTC	few	TRBD2	TRBV18	TRBJ2-5
CASSLRLAASTDTQYF	TGTGCCAGCAGCCTAAGACTAGCGGCTAGCACAGATACGCAGTATTTT	-	TRBD2	TRBV7-2	TRBJ2-3
CASSYEDIGASPLHF	TGCGCCAGCAGCTATGAGGACATTGGCGCCTCACCCCTCCACTTT	-	-	TRBV4-1	TRBJ1-6
CASSLGTRVSNEQFF	TGTGCCAGCAGCTTGGGGACTAGAGTCTCCAATGAGCAGTTCTTC	-	TRBD2	TRBV7-9	TRBJ2-1
CASRRDSLYEQYF	TGTGCCAGCAGACGGGACAGCCTCTACGAGCAGTACTTC	once	TRBD1	TRBV11-2	TRBJ2-7
CASSLRQGELFF	TGTGCCAGCAGCCTTCGACAGGGGGAGCTGTTTTTT	-	-	TRBV5-6	TRBJ2-2
CASSTSSGANVLTF	TGCGCCAGCAGTACCAGCTCTGGGGCCAACGTCCTGACTTTC	-	-	TRBV10-2	TRBJ2-6
CASSEQGLSSYEQYF	TGTGCCAGCAGTGAACAGGGCTTAAGCTCCTACGAGCAGTACTTC	-	-	TRBV2	TRBJ2-7
CSVCGQNQETQYF	TGCAGCGTGTGTGGACAGAACCAAGAGACCCAGTACTTC	-	-	TRBV29-1	TRBJ2-5